These T cell receptor beta chains were read from a single sample in a study of blood T cell repertoires in COVID-19. Sequenced by immunoSEQ multiplex PCR; TCRdb stores in-frame clones only, minus some. Among about 330,000 clones listed, about 87% were seen once. The source material was peripheral blood. Source of these receptors: a man aged 25 to 40 with COVID-19, enrolled during active disease. The CDR3 runs from the conserved cysteine through the conserved F or W. Fields, in order: V gene, D gene, J gene, CDR3 protein, CDR3 DNA. The D gene is left open where the match is weak.

TRBV4-2	TRBD1	TRBJ2-5	CASSLNDRGQETQYF	TGTGCCAGCAGTCTCAACGACAGGGGTCAAGAGACCCAGTACTTC
TRBV9	-	TRBJ1-2	CASSADEVGYTF	TGTGCCAGCAGTGCGGATGAAGTTGGCTACACCTTC
TRBV7-2	-	TRBJ2-2	CASSLYNGENTGELFF	TGTGCCAGCAGCTTATATAACGGGGAGAACACCGGGGAGCTGTTTTTT
TRBV11-3	TRBD1	TRBJ1-1	CASSARTGRNTEAFF	TGTGCCAGCAGCGCCCGGACAGGACGGAACACTGAAGCTTTCTTT
TRBV15	-	TRBJ1-3	CATSRDGGQLQANTIYF	TGTGCCACCAGCAGAGATGGAGGACAGTTGCAAGCAAACACCATATATTTT
TRBV18	TRBD1	TRBJ1-1	CASSLRTGGNTEAFF	TGTGCCAGCTCACTTAGGACAGGGGGGAACACTGAAGCTTTCTTT
TRBV27	TRBD2	TRBJ2-5	CASSSRLAGEETQYF	TGTGCCAGCAGTTCCCGACTAGCGGGAGAGGAGACCCAGTACTTC
TRBV3-1/TRBV3-2	TRBD1	TRBJ2-7	CASSHWGQGAREQYF	TGTGCCAGCAGCCACTGGGGACAGGGGGCGCGGGAGCAGTACTTC
TRBV7-7	TRBD2	TRBJ2-1	CASSLIAGGTNEQFF	TGTGCCAGCAGCTTAATCGCGGGAGGGACCAATGAGCAGTTCTTC
TRBV19	-	TRBJ1-1	CASSIDWERTEAFF	TGTGCCAGTAGTATAGACTGGGAGAGGACTGAAGCTTTCTTT
TRBV6-6	-	TRBJ1-1	CASERIGTEAFF	TGTGCCAGCGAGAGGATTGGAACTGAAGCTTTCTTT
TRBV3-1/TRBV3-2	TRBD1	TRBJ1-1	CASSHRDRDNTEAFF	TGTGCCAGCAGCCACCGGGACAGGGACAACACTGAAGCTTTCTTT
TRBV12-3/TRBV12-4	-	TRBJ2-3	CASSLDKDTQYF	TGTGCCAGCAGTTTAGACAAAGATACGCAGTATTTT
TRBV6-2/TRBV6-3	-	TRBJ2-1	CASSHRNEQFF	TGTGCCAGCAGCCATAGAAATGAGCAGTTCTTC
TRBV28	-	TRBJ2-1	CASSLWAEGGQEHEQFF	TGTGCCAGCAGTTTATGGGCTGAGGGGGGGCAAGAGCATGAGCAGTTCTTC
TRBV6-6	-	TRBJ1-1	CASSYSEGNTEAFF	TGTGCCAGCAGTTACTCGGAGGGGAACACTGAAGCTTTCTTT
TRBV7-2	-	TRBJ1-5	CASSSVGGASQPQHF	TGTGCCAGCAGCTCCGTAGGGGGGGCGAGTCAGCCCCAGCATTTT
TRBV29-1	-	TRBJ2-3	CSVRQLGRTDTQYF	TGCAGCGTCCGACAACTAGGACGCACAGATACGCAGTATTTT
TRBV6-1	TRBD1	TRBJ1-2	CASSEEGAGTGWSLGYTF	TGTGCCAGCAGTGAAGAGGGGGCAGGGACAGGATGGTCTCTTGGCTACACCTTC
TRBV19	TRBD1	TRBJ2-7	CASSIGPGQGSHEQYF	TGTGCCAGTAGTATAGGACCGGGACAGGGATCCCACGAGCAGTACTTC
TRBV5-1	-	TRBJ2-2	CASSLVGGITGELFF	TGCGCCAGCAGCTTGGTTGGGGGCATCACCGGGGAGCTGTTTTTT
TRBV7-2	-	TRBJ1-1	CASSLLGGMNTEAFF	TGTGCCAGCAGCTTACTCGGAGGGATGAACACTGAAGCTTTCTTT
TRBV7-2	-	TRBJ1-3	CASSGGGISGNTIYF	TGTGCCAGCAGCGGGGGGGGGATCTCAGGAAACACCATATATTTT
TRBV7-2	-	TRBJ2-7	CASSLASGTPYEQYF	TGTGCCAGCAGCTTAGCGTCCGGGACACCATACGAGCAGTACTTC
TRBV7-8	TRBD1	TRBJ2-1	CASSPTGQGYNEQFF	TGTGCCAGCAGCCCAACCGGACAGGGCTACAATGAGCAGTTCTTC
TRBV30	TRBD1	TRBJ2-7	CAWSVQGVEQYF	TGTGCCTGGAGCGTACAGGGGGTCGAGCAGTACTTC
TRBV11-2	-	TRBJ2-7	CASSLEQGSHEQYF	TGTGCCAGCAGCTTAGAACAGGGCAGCCACGAGCAGTACTTC